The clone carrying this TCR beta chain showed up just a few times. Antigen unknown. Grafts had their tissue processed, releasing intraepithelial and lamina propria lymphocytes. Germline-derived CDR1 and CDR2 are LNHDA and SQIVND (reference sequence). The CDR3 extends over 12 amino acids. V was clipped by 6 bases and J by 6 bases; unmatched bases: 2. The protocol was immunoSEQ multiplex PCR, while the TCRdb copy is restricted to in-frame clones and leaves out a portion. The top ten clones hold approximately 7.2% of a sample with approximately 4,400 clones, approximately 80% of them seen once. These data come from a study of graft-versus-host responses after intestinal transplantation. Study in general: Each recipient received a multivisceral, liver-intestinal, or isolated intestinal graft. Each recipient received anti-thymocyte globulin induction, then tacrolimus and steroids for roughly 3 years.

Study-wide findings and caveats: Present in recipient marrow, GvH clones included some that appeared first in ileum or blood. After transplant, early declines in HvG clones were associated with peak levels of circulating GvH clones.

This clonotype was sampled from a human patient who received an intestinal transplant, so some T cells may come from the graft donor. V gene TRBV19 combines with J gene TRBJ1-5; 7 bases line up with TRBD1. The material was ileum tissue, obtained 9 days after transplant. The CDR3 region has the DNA TGTGCCAGTAGCAGACAGGGTCAGCCCCAGCATTTT. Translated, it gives CASSRQGQPQHF.